Below are 27 T cell receptor beta chains sequenced from a single sample in a study of shared clonotypes between healthy human individuals. Assay: immunoSEQ multiplex PCR; the TCRdb copy retains only in-frame clones and omits some. The sample contains some 2,000,000 clones, around 95% of which appear only once. Input material: naive CD4+ T cells sorted from blood. Specified subset: CD45RA+ positively selected. The receptors stem from a man younger than 35 in good health.

This chain links TRBV2 with TRBJ1-1, with unresolved D. Germline loops: CDR1 SNHLY, CDR2 FYNNEI. The CDR3 has 14 amino acids. V gave up 6 bases and J gave up 5 bases, with 16 bases separating them. The CDR3 here is CASRMETLGTEAFF. CDR3 DNA sequence: TGTGCCAGCAGGATGGAGACCCTTGGAACTGAAGCTTTCTTT.

The genes are TRBV5-4 and TRBJ2-1, with a possible D match to TRBD1 (6 bases). Germline V gives CDR1 SGHNT, CDR2 YYREEE (reference sequence). The V gene lost 5 bases and the J gene lost 2 bases, with 14 bases spanning the gap. This CDR3 region has 15 residues. This CDR3 is CASRMDRGTYNEQFF. The CDR3 region has the DNA TGTGCCAGCAGAATGGATAGGGGGACCTACAATGAGCAGTTCTTC.

V gene TRBV5-1 combines with J gene TRBJ1-2; D ambiguous. The CDR3 has 13 residues. The germline CDR1 and CDR2 sequences are SGHRS and YFSETQ. V lost 2 bases and J 5 bases, leaving 10 bases between the germline ends. CDR3 bases: TGCGCCAGCAGCTTAGGGCAGCATTATGGCTACACCTTC. This gives the protein CASSLGQHYGYTF.

This chain connects TRBV5-4 to TRBJ2-1, with D possibly being TRBD2 (6 bases). V gave up 1 base and J gave up 6 bases, with 11 bases separating them. Germline lookup yields CDR1 SGHNT and CDR2 YYREEE (reference sequence). The CDR3 is 14 amino acids. As DNA, the CDR3 is TGTGCCAGCAGCTTGTCTTGGGGGGTCAATGAGCAGTTCTTC. Its translation is CASSLSWGVNEQFF.

J is TRBJ1-2 and V is TRBV10-3, with D unclear. The germline V gene has CDR1 ENHRY and CDR2 SYGVKD. This CDR3 spans 15 amino acids. Between the trimmed V and J ends, which lost 0 bases and 4 bases, there was a span of 12 bases. CDR3 residues: CAISESTVGVYGYTF. CDR3 DNA: TGTGCCATCAGTGAGTCCACTGTCGGAGTCTATGGCTACACCTTC.

The gene calls are TRBV5-1 and TRBJ1-6, with 9 bases that match TRBD1. Losses at the gene ends were 4 bases for V and 7 bases for J; bases not matched to a gene: 9. The CDR3 is 16 residues long. The V gene's germline CDR1 is SGHRS and CDR2 YFSETQ. DNA of the CDR3: TGCGCCAGCAGCGCTACTACCGGGACAGGGAATTCACCCCTCCACTTT. Residues: CASSATTGTGNSPLHF.

J is TRBJ2-3 and V is TRBV5-1; tentatively, D is TRBD1 or TRBD2 (5 bases each). Trimming left V 7 bases short and J 0 bases short, with 15 bases between. The CDR3 runs to 15 residues. The V gene's germline CDR1 is SGHRS and CDR2 YFSETQ. DNA for the CDR3: TGCGCCAGCGCTTATGGGGGATTGAGCACAGATACGCAGTATTTT. Encoded protein: CASAYGGLSTDTQYF.

The chain combines TRBV7-8 with TRBJ2-7; D remains ambiguous. The CDR3 has 13 residues. The V and J ends lost 1 base and 3 bases respectively, with 7 bases between them. The germline CDR1 and CDR2 sequences are SGHVS and FQNEAQ. This CDR3 reads CASSLEVNYEQYF. DNA of the CDR3: TGTGCCAGCAGCTTAGAGGTAAACTACGAGCAGTACTTC.

V and J are TRBV27 and TRBJ2-2; 12 nucleotides agree with TRBD2. With V trimmed by 3 bases and J by 1 base, 9 bases remained unmatched. The CDR3 runs 19 residues. The germline V gene encodes CDR1 MNHEY and CDR2 SMNVEV (reference sequence). In DNA form, the CDR3 reads TGTGCCAGCAGTTTGTCCCTAGCGGGGGGGCCTTTGAACACCGGGGAGCTGTTTTTT. Its protein is CASSLSLAGGPLNTGELFF.

This chain connects TRBV6-5 to TRBJ1-2; TRBD1 matches 7 bases. V was clipped by 4 bases and J by 2 bases; unmatched bases: 4. The CDR3 sequence is 14 residues long. Germline loops: CDR1 MNHEY, CDR2 SVGAGI. In nucleotides, the CDR3 is TGTGCCAGCAGTTCTGGGACAGAGAACTATGGCTACACCTTC. As protein: CASSSGTENYGYTF.

This chain connects TRBV18 to TRBJ2-3; D gene uncertain. Germline assignment: CDR1 KGHSH and CDR2 LQKENI. Trimming left V 4 bases short and J 5 bases short, with 10 bases between. This CDR3 has 13 residues. The CDR3, as DNA: TGTGCCAGCTCACTTAAACAGATAGATACGCAGTATTTT. The encoded protein is CASSLKQIDTQYF. Filled out from reference TRBV18 and TRBJ2-3, the complete variable domain reads NAGVMQNPRHLVRRRGQEARLRCSPMKGHSHVYWYRQLPEEGLKFMVYLQKENIIDESGMPKERFSAEFPKEGPSILRIQQVVRGDSAAYFCASSLKQIDTQYFGPGTRLTVL.

In nucleotides, the CDR3 is TGCAGTGCTGGACAGGGGGCTGGCTACACCTTC. Its translation is CSAGQGAGYTF. The chain joins TRBV20-1 to TRBJ1-2; 11 positions match TRBD1. V lost 5 bases to trimming and J lost 7 bases; unmatched junction nucleotides: 0. CDR3 length: 11 amino acids. Germline loops: CDR1 DFQATT, CDR2 SNEGSKA (reference sequence).

This sequence joins TRBV19 and TRBJ2-7; tentative D call: TRBD2 (5 bases). Germline values: CDR1 LNHDA, CDR2 SQIVND (reference sequence). The CDR3 covers 13 residues. The V end was cut by 7 bases, the J end by 4 bases, with 14 bases between. The CDR3 loop is CASTGSSQYEQYF. DNA of the CDR3: TGTGCCAGTACCGGGTCTAGCCAGTACGAGCAGTACTTC.

The chain carries TRBV9 and TRBJ1-1; 9 bases are a match to TRBD1. Germline V gene lookup returns CDR1 SGDLS and CDR2 YYNGEE. This CDR3 region has 18 residues. V was pared by 0 bases and J by 0 bases, with 9 bases of the junction left unmatched. DNA for the CDR3: TGTGCCAGCAGCGTAGCCTCATATAGGACAGGGGTGAACACTGAAGCTTTCTTT. Its translation: CASSVASYRTGVNTEAFF.

The chain couples TRBV6-1 to TRBJ2-2, with 7 nucleotides matching TRBD1. V trimming: 4 bases; J trimming: 3 bases; junction bases outside the gene matches: 5. The CDR3 covers 15 residues. CDR1 MNHNS and CDR2 SASEGT come from the germline V gene. CDR3 region: CASSGRQGYTGELFF. The CDR3 DNA reads as TGTGCCAGCAGTGGACGACAGGGATACACCGGGGAGCTGTTTTTT.

The rearrangement joins TRBV6-5 to TRBJ1-6; D gene uncertain. Trimming left V 8 bases short and J 7 bases short, with 15 bases between. Germline CDR1 MNHEY, CDR2 SVGAGI. This CDR3 comprises 14 residues. The CDR3 is CASSLGRSNSPLHF. The CDR3 region has the DNA TGTGCCAGCTCACTTGGGAGAAGCAATTCACCCCTCCACTTT.

This clone was counted once. This chain links TRBV13 with TRBJ2-1; TRBD2 is a possible D gene (6 bases). The CDR3 is 16 amino acids. V was trimmed by 1 base and J by 8 bases, leaving 18 bases between them. From germline, CDR1 is PRHDT and CDR2 FYEKMQ (reference sequence). The chain's CDR3 is CASSLAASASGDEQFF. The CDR3 bases are TGTGCCAGCAGCTTAGCGGCTAGCGCCTCTGGGGATGAGCAGTTCTTC.

The chain couples TRBV10-3 to TRBJ2-1; the match to TRBD2 covers 12 bases. Germline trimming cut 7 bases from V and 5 bases from J; bases unmatched to any gene: 9. The CDR3 totals 16 residues. CDR1 and CDR2 from the germline V gene are ENHRY and SYGVKD. CDR3 amino acids: CAIMRTSGNFNNEQFF. In DNA, the CDR3 is TGTGCCATCATGAGGACTAGCGGGAATTTTAACAATGAGCAGTTCTTC.

The rearrangement uses TRBV4-1 and TRBJ2-2; D gene ambiguous. Germline V gene sequence: CDR1 MGHRA, CDR2 YSYEKL. This CDR3 spans 14 amino acids. V was cut by 4 bases and J by 0 bases, with 6 bases left in between. In DNA, the CDR3 is TGCGCCAGCAGCCGAACTCCGAACACCGGGGAGCTGTTTTTT. Translating it yields CASSRTPNTGELFF.

The gene calls are TRBV18 and TRBJ1-5, with a tentative D call TRBD1 (5 bases). The CDR3 length is 16 residues. The germline V gene encodes CDR1 KGHSH and CDR2 LQKENI. With 5 bases removed from V and 3 bases from J, the gap between germline ends came to 17 bases. CDR3 amino acids: CASSTSTVNSNQPQHF. CDR3 in DNA: TGTGCCAGCTCAACGTCGACAGTAAATTCCAATCAGCCCCAGCATTTT.

J is TRBJ2-1 and V is TRBV5-1; TRBD2 aligns across 7 bases. The germline gives CDR1 SGHRS, CDR2 YFSETQ. CDR3 length equals 18 residues. V gave up 0 bases and J gave up 0 bases; unmatched junction bases: 9. The CDR3 coding sequence is TGCGCCAGCAGCTTGGCCGTAGGCGGGGGACGCTCCTACAATGAGCAGTTCTTC. Amino acids: CASSLAVGGGRSYNEQFF.

The chain couples TRBV7-6 to TRBJ2-3; TRBD2 might be the D (5 bases). CDR3 size: 13 residues. Germline assignment: CDR1 SGHVS and CDR2 FNYEAQ. The V gene lost 2 bases and the J gene lost 7 bases, with 10 bases spanning the gap. The DNA for the CDR3 is TGTGCCAGCAGCTTACAACGGGAAAATACGCAGTATTTT. Translating gives CASSLQRENTQYF. Complete variable domain (other parts from reference TRBV7-6 and TRBJ2-3): GAGVSQSPRYKVTKRGQDVALRCDPISGHVSLYWYRQALGQGPEFLTYFNYEAQQDKSGLPNDRFSAERPEGSISTLTIQRTEQRDSAMYRCASSLQRENTQYFGPGTRLTVL.

This chain connects TRBV4-1 to TRBJ2-3, with 9 bases that match TRBD2. J was trimmed by 0 bases and V by 1 base; bases with no gene match: 5. The CDR3 loop spans 17 amino acids. CDR1 and CDR2 (germline): MGHRA, YSYEKL. CDR3 protein: CASSQAPSGVSTDTQYF. For the CDR3, the DNA is TGCGCCAGCAGCCAAGCCCCTAGCGGGGTGAGCACAGATACGCAGTATTTT.

The chain recombines TRBV7-9 with TRBJ2-6; 15 positions agree with TRBD2. Trimming at V came to 4 bases and at J to 2 bases, leaving 6 bases not matched to a gene. Per germline, CDR1 SEHNR and CDR2 FQNEAQ (reference sequence). The CDR3 length is 19 residues. CDR3 DNA sequence: TGTGCCAGCAGCTCACCCGGACTAGCGGGAGGGCCTGGGGCCAACGTCCTGACTTTC. Protein: CASSSPGLAGGPGANVLTF.

In its sample, this clone was seen once. The genes are TRBV10-1 and TRBJ2-5; 7 bases are a match to TRBD1. There are 18 residues in the CDR3. After removal of 7 bases from V and 4 bases from J, the junction contained 21 bases not matched to a gene. Germline lookup yields CDR1 WNHNN and CDR2 SYGVQD (reference sequence). The CDR3 spells CASIKRGRRTHTRETQYF. The CDR3 region has the DNA TGCGCCAGCATCAAGAGGGGGCGAAGGACGCACACCAGAGAGACCCAGTACTTC.

As to this clone: Additional DNA sequences in this sample encode the identical CDR3. The CDR3 loop is CASSVSGGPVETQYF. The CDR3 nucleotides read TGTGCCAGCAGCGTATCCGGGGGGCCCGTCGAGACCCAGTACTTC. V is TRBV9 and J is TRBJ2-5; D may be TRBD2 (7 bases). CDR3 length: 15 amino acids. Trimming shortened V by 1 base and J by 5 bases, and 15 bases separated the two germline ends. Germline values: CDR1 SGDLS, CDR2 YYNGEE.

V usage is TRBV19 and J usage is TRBJ2-7; D possibly corresponds to TRBD2 (6 bases). CDR3 length: 14 amino acids. The V end was cut by 3 bases, the J end by 0 bases, with 9 bases between. Germline V lookup: CDR1 LNHDA, CDR2 SQIVND (reference sequence). The CDR3 protein is CASSMEGSSYEQYF. In nucleotides, the CDR3 is TGTGCCAGTAGTATGGAGGGGTCCTCCTACGAGCAGTACTTC.